This T cell receptor beta chain was sequenced during a study of identical twins. Study-wide results and limits: Cord blood beta clonotypes that were abundant carried fewer insertions, and memory repertoires showed no such trend.

To note about this clonotype: The target antigen is unknown.

The V gene's germline CDR1 is KGHDR and CDR2 SFDVKD. The length of the CDR3 is 12 residues. The ends were cut back, 5 bases at V and 8 bases at J, with 10 bases in the middle. Template switching added a universal primer site, and cDNA bore unique molecular identifiers. Each CDR3 protein gets one entry after TCRdb re-called the 5' RACE reads with MiXCR. The sample has some 730,000 distinct CDR3 sequences; about 20% are singletons. These same data were also listed under a study on T cells expressing NK-cell markers.

The J gene is TRBJ2-3, the V gene TRBV24-1; D is ambiguous. Sequencing input: PBMCs. The clonotype originates from a woman aged 18-29 years in good health. The DNA for the CDR3 is TGTGCCACCAGTGTTTCAGGAGCTACGCAGTATTTT. It codes for CATSVSGATQYF.